These T cell receptor beta chains were read from a single sample in a study of cytomegalovirus exposure and HLA in healthy donors. This table comes from immunoSEQ multiplex PCR, and its TCRdb copy is limited to in-frame clones, with some not included. The sample has some 100,000 clones, approximately 88% seen once; the top ten hold approximately 1.8%. The sample taken for sequencing was PBMCs. These receptors originate from a young man in good health and CMV-seronegative. The CDR3 runs from the conserved cysteine through the conserved F or W. A D gene is named only where the DNA matches it firmly. Clone size appears in some rows only: once, few, many, or a class for an expanded clone.

d_call j_call v_call clone_size cdr3_aa cdr3_nt
NA TRBJ1-5 TRBV27 NA CASRKQGNQPQHF TGTGCCAGCAGAAAACAGGGTAACCAGCCCCAGCATTTT
NA TRBJ1-2 TRBV7-2 once CASSFPGGDGYTF TGTGCCAGCAGCTTCCCTGGCGGGGATGGCTACACCTTC
NA TRBJ2-1 TRBV28 NA CASSLTGVKNNEQFF TGTGCCAGCAGTTTAACGGGAGTGAAGAACAATGAGCAGTTCTTC
TRBD1 TRBJ1-1 TRBV5-1 NA CASRPGGGDTEAFF TGCGCCAGCAGGCCAGGGGGCGGGGACACTGAAGCTTTCTTT
NA TRBJ1-4 TRBV25-1 NA CASSEQTPGREKLFF TGTGCCAGCAGTGAACAAACTCCCGGGAGGGAAAAACTGTTTTTT
NA TRBJ2-1 TRBV21-1 NA CASSKIEFGLAGDNEQFF TGTGCCAGCAGCAAAATCGAATTTGGGCTAGCGGGAGACAATGAGCAGTTCTTC
TRBD2 TRBJ2-3 TRBV6-5 NA CASSLGGAGGPDTQYF TGTGCCAGCAGTTTAGGGGGTGCGGGGGGGCCTGATACGCAGTATTTT
NA TRBJ2-5 TRBV11-2 NA CASSQGWAGKYF TGTGCCAGCAGCCAGGGGTGGGCTGGAAAGTACTTC
TRBD2 TRBJ2-1 TRBV15 NA CATSRRYPSGGAGEQFF TGTGCCACCAGCAGACGATACCCGAGCGGGGGGGCAGGGGAGCAGTTCTTC
TRBD2 TRBJ2-3 TRBV7-8 NA CASSLLAGGTDTQYF TGTGCCAGCAGCTTACTAGCGGGGGGGACAGATACGCAGTATTTT
NA TRBJ1-1 TRBV7-2 NA CASSGIAHTEAFF TGTGCCAGCAGCGGCATAGCCCACACTGAAGCTTTCTTT
TRBD2 TRBJ2-1 TRBV11-2 NA CASSPGTSGVYEQFF TGTGCCAGCAGTCCCGGGACTAGCGGGGTCTATGAGCAGTTCTTC
NA TRBJ1-5 TRBV27 NA CASRTTGLGQPQHF TGTGCCAGCAGAACCACAGGGCTTGGACAGCCCCAGCATTTT
NA TRBJ2-1 TRBV7-6 NA CASSLSEVNSYNEQFF TGTGCCAGCAGCTTAAGTGAGGTGAACTCCTACAATGAGCAGTTCTTC
TRBD1 TRBJ2-1 TRBV10-3 NA CAIAGTGHNEQFF TGTGCCATTGCCGGGACAGGGCACAATGAGCAGTTCTTC
NA TRBJ1-3 TRBV13 NA CASSLSRGRGSGNTIYF TGTGCCAGCAGCTTATCAAGGGGGAGAGGCTCTGGAAACACCATATATTTT
TRBD2 TRBJ2-1 TRBV19 NA CASSSSGSPYNEQFF TGTGCCAGTTCGTCGAGCGGGAGTCCCTACAATGAGCAGTTCTTC
TRBD1 TRBJ1-1 TRBV28 NA CASLGQGSPRAFF TGTGCCAGCCTAGGACAGGGCAGTCCCCGAGCTTTCTTT
NA TRBJ2-7 TRBV10-3 once CAITSGVGSYEQYF TGTGCCATCACTTCCGGGGTCGGTTCCTACGAGCAGTACTTC
NA TRBJ2-7 TRBV6-1 NA CASSDSRAGEQYF TGTGCCAGCAGTGATAGCAGGGCCGGCGAGCAGTACTTC
TRBD1 TRBJ1-3 TRBV9 NA CASSNTQGLRNTIYF TGTGCCAGCAGCAACACACAGGGGCTAAGAAACACCATATATTTT
TRBD1 TRBJ1-6 TRBV2 NA CASSSDRGRSPLHF TGTGCCAGCAGTTCCGACAGGGGGAGATCACCCCTCCACTTT
NA TRBJ1-6 TRBV25-1 NA CASSESEGGNSPLHF TGTGCCAGCAGTGAATCCGAGGGTGGTAATTCACCCCTCCACTTT
NA TRBJ2-1 TRBV7-2 NA CASSSGQINEQFF TGTGCCAGCAGCTCCGGACAGATCAATGAGCAGTTCTTC
NA TRBJ2-2 TRBV6-5 NA CASSYSSRVGTGELFF TGTGCCAGCAGTTACTCGAGCAGGGTAGGCACCGGGGAGCTGTTTTTT
TRBD1 TRBJ1-1 TRBV6-6 NA CASSYGTGTVNTEAFF TGTGCCAGCAGTTACGGAACCGGGACAGTGAACACTGAAGCTTTCTTT
NA TRBJ2-7 TRBV19 NA CASSWSSGNSYEQYF TGTGCCAGTAGTTGGAGTAGCGGCAACTCCTACGAGCAGTACTTC
TRBD1 TRBJ1-3 TRBV4-1 NA CASSLGQGTTGNTIYF TGCGCCAGCAGCCTGGGACAGGGGACAACTGGAAACACCATATATTTT